This TCR beta chain originates from a study of brain T cells in children with intractable seizures. Sequencing was performed with immunoSEQ multiplex PCR; in TCRdb, only in-frame clones are kept and a portion is missing. The data hold about 80,000 clones, with approximately 89% observed a single time. This clone came up once. Germline V gives CDR1 MDHEN, CDR2 SYDVKM. CDR3 length: 15 amino acids. The junction had 12 bases not matched to a gene; V was cut back by 6 bases and J by 4 bases. The chain carries TRBV28 and TRBJ2-7; 7 nucleotides agree with TRBD1. The input for sequencing was peripheral blood, taken at surgery. The receptor comes from a girl aged 2 to 10 with Rasmussen encephalitis and intractable seizures. The CDR3 DNA reads TGTGCCAGCAGCCGACAAAGGGGACAGTCGTACGAGCAGTACTTC. As protein: CASSRQRGQSYEQYF.